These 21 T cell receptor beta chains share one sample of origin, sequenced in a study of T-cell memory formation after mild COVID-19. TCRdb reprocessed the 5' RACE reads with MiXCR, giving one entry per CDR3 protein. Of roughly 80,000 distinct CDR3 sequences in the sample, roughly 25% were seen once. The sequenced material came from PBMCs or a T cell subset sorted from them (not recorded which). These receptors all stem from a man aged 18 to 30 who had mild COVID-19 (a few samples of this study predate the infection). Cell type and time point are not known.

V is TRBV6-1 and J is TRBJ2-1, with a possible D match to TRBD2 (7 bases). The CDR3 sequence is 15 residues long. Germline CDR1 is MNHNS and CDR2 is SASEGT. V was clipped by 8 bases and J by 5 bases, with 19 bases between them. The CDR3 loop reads CASLSNGGAHNEQFF. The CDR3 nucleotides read TGTGCCAGCCTTTCAAATGGGGGGGCCCACAATGAGCAGTTCTTC.

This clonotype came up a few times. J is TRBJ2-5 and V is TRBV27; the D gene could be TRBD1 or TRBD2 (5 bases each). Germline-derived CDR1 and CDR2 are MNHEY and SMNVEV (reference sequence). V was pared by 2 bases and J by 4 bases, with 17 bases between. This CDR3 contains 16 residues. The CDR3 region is CASSLIGTTSGETQYF. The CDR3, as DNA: TGTGCCAGCAGTTTAATCGGGACCACAAGCGGAGAGACCCAGTACTTC.

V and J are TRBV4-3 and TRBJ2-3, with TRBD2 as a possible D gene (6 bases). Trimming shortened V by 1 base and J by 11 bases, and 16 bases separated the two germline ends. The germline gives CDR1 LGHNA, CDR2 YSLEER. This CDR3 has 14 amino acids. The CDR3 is CASSQGEEAAGQYF. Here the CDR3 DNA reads TGCGCCAGCAGCCAAGGGGAGGAGGCAGCGGGGCAGTATTTT.

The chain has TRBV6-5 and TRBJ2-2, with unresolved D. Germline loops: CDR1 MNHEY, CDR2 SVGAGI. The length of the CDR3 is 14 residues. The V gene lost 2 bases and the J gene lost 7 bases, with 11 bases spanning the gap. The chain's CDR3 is CASSYRTDNGELFF. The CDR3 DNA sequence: TGTGCCAGCAGTTACCGAACTGATAACGGGGAGCTGTTTTTT.

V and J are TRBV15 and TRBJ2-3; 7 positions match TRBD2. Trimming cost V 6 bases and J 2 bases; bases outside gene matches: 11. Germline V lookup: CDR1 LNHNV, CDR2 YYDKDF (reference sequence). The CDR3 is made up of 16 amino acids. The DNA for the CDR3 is TGTGCCACCAGATCTCTAGCGGCCCCTTCCACAGATACGCAGTATTTT. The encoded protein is CATRSLAAPSTDTQYF.

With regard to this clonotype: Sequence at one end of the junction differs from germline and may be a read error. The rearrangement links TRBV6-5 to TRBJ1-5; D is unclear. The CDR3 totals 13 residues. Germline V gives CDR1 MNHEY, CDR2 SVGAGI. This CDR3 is CASRGSSHQPQHF. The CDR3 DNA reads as TGTGCCAGCAGGGGTTCTAGCCATCAGCCCCAGCATTTT.

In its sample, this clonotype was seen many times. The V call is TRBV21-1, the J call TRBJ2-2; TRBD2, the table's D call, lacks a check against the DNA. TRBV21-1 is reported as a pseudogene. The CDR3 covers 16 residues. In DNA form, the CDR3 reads TGTGCCAGCAGCAAAGCGCTAGCGGGGAACACCGGGGAGCTGTTTTTT. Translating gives CASSKALAGNTGELFF.

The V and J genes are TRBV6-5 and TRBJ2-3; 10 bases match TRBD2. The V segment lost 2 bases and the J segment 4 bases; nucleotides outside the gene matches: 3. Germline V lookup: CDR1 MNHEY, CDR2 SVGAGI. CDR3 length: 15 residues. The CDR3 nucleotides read TGTGCCAGCAGTTACATTAGCGGGGGGTCAGATACGCAGTATTTT. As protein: CASSYISGGSDTQYF.

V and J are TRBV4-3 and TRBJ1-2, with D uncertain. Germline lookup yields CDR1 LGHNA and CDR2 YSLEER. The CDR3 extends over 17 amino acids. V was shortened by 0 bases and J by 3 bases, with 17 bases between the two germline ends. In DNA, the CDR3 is TGCGCCAGCAGCCAAGACTCATACGTTTCACCCGACTATGGCTACACCTTC. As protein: CASSQDSYVSPDYGYTF.

The CDR3 reads CASSKGAGGNSPLHF. The CDR3 nucleotides are TGTGCCAGCAGCAAAGGGGCAGGGGGCAATTCACCCCTCCACTTT. The chain joins TRBV21-1 to TRBJ1-6; whether TRBD1, the table's D call, matches the DNA was not checked. TRBV21-1 represents a pseudogene. The CDR3 covers 15 residues.

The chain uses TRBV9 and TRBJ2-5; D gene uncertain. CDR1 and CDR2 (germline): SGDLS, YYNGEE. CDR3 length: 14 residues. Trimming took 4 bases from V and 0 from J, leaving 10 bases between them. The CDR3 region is CASSPPWDQETQYF. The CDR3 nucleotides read TGTGCCAGCAGCCCCCCATGGGACCAAGAGACCCAGTACTTC.

The CDR3 spells CSARNLAGEQYF. The CDR3 DNA sequence: TGCAGTGCTAGAAACCTAGCGGGGGAGCAGTACTTC. V usage is TRBV20-1 and J usage is TRBJ2-7; 9 positions agree with TRBD2. Germline V gene sequence: CDR1 DFQATT, CDR2 SNEGSKA (reference sequence). The length of the CDR3 is 12 residues. V trimming: 2 bases; J trimming: 7 bases; junction bases outside the gene matches: 3.

The CDR3 loop is CSALDGGAYEQYV. The CDR3 region has the DNA TGCAGTGCTCTCGACGGGGGAGCCTACGAGCAGTACGTC. The V gene is TRBV20-1, the J gene TRBJ2-7; D perhaps matches TRBD2 (6 bases). Germline V gives CDR1 DFQATT, CDR2 SNEGSKA (reference sequence). CDR3 length equals 13 residues. V dropped 5 bases and J dropped 2 bases, with 13 bases sitting between them.

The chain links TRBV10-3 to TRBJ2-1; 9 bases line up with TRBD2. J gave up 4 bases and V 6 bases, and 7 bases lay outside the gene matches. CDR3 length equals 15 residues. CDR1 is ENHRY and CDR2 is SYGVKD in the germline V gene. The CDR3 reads CAISSSGTLYNEQFF. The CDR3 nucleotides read TGTGCCATCAGCTCTAGCGGGACCCTTTACAATGAGCAGTTCTTC.

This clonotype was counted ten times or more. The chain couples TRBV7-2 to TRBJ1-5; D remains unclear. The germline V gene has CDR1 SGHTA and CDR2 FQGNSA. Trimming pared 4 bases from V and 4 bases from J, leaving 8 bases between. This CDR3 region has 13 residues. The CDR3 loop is CASSYTNNQPQHF. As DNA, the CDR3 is TGTGCCAGCAGCTATACTAATAATCAGCCCCAGCATTTT. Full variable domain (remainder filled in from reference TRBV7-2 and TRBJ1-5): GAGVSQSPSNKVTEKGKDVELRCDPISGHTALYWYRQSLGQGLEFLIYFQGNSAPDKSGLPSDRFSAERTGGSVSTLTIQRTQQEDSAVYLCASSYTNNQPQHFGDGTRLSIL.

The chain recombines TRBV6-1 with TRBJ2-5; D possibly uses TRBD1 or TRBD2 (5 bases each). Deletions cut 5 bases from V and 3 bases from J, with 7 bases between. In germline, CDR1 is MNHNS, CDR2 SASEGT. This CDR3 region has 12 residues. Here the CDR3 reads CASSMGEETQYF. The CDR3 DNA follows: TGTGCCAGCAGTATGGGGGAAGAGACCCAGTACTTC.

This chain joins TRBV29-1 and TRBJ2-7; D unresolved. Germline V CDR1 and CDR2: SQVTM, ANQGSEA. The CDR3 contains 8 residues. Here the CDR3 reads CSVENGLV. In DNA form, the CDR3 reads TGCAGCGTTGAAAACGGGCTCGTC.

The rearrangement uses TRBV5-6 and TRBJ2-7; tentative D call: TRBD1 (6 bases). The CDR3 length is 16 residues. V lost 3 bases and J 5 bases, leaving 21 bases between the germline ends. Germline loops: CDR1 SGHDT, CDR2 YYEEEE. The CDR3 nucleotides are TGTGCCAGCAGCTCCACCGAGCACAGGGCTCTGGACGAGCAGTACTTC. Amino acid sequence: CASSSTEHRALDEQYF.

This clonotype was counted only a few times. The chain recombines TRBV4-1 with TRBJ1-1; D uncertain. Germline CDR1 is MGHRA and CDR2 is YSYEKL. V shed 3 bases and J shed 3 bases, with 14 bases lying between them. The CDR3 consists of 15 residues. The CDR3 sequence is CASSHTTGVDTEAFF. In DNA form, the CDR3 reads TGCGCCAGCAGCCACACGACTGGGGTGGACACTGAAGCTTTCTTT.

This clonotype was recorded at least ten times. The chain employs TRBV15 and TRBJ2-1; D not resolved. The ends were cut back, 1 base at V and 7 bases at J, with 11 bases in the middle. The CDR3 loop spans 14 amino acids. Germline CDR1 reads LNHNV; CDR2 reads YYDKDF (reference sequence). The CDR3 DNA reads TGTGCCACCAGCAGAGCGCCTGGGCGGAATGAGCAGTTCTTC. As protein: CATSRAPGRNEQFF.

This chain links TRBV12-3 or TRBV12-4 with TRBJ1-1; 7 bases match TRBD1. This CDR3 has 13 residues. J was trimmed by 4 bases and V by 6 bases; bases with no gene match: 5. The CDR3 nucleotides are TGTGCCAGCAGGGTGACAGGGACCACTGAAGCTTTCTTT. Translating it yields CASRVTGTTEAFF.